This TCR beta chain was recorded in a study of beta chain features in type 1 diabetes. Across the study: Sorted cells examined across all samples numbered more than 100 million.

This CDR3 has 15 amino acids. Germline CDR1 is LGHNA and CDR2 is YNFKEQ. Trimming at V came to 0 bases and at J to 8 bases, leaving 4 bases not matched to a gene. Since all of the isolated RNA was reverse transcribed, expressed TCRB transcripts were what got sequenced. Only in-frame clones appear in the TCRdb table, and some are missing; sequencing was by immunoSEQ multiplex PCR. Among about 160,000 clones listed, 7.5% to 8.5% were seen once. This clone was picked up a small number of times. Its antigen is undetermined. Study-wide results and caveats: Within each of all four CD4+ subsets, Type 1 diabetes patients had TCRB CDR3s that were moderately but significantly shorter. Insertions were fewer and deletions more numerous at VDJ junctions in type 1 diabetes patients. Within patients, naive, central memory and Treg TCRB repertoires seemed more similar than within healthy donors.

The sequence was obtained from a man in his late teens or twenties with type 1 diabetes. V is TRBV4-2 and J is TRBJ2-1; 10 bases map to TRBD2. Sequenced sample: central memory CD4+ T cells from blood. The CDR3 region is CASSQDTSGTDEQFF. As DNA, the CDR3 is TGTGCCAGCAGCCAAGATACTAGCGGGACTGATGAGCAGTTCTTC.